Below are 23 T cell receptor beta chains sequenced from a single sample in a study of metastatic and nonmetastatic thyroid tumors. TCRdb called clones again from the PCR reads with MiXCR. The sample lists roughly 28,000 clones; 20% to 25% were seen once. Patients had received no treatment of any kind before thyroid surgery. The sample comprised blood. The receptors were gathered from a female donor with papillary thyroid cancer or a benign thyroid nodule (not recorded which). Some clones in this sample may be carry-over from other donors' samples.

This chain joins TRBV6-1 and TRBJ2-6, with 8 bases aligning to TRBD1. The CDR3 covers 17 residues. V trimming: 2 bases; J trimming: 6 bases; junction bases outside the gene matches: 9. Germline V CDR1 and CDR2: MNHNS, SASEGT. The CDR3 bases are TGTGCCAGCAGTGAACGGGACAGGTCATCGGTGGCCAACGTCCTGACTTTC. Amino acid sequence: CASSERDRSSVANVLTF.

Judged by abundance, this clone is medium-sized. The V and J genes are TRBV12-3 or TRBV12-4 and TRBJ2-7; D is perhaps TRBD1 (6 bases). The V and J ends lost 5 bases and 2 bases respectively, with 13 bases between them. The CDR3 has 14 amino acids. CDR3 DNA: TGTGCCAGCAGTCCCAGGACAGCGACCTACGAGCAGTACTTC. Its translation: CASSPRTATYEQYF.

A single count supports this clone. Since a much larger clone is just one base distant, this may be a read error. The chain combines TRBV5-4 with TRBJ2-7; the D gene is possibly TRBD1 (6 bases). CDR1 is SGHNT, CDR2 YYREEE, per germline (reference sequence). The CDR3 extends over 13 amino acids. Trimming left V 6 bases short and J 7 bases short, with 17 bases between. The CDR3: CASIMDSKGEQYF. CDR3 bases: TGTGCCAGCATCATGGACAGTAAGGGGGAGCAGTACTTC.

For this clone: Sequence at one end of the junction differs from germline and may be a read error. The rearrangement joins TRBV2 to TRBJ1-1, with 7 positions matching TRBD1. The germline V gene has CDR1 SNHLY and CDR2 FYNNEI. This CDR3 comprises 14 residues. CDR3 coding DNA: TGTGCCAGCAGCAGGACAGGAGGGTTGACTGAAGCTTCCTTT. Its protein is CASSRTGGLTEASF.

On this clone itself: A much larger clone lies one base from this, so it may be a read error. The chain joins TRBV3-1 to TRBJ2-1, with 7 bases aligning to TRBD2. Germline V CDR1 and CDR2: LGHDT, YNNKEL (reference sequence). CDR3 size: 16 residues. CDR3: CASSQDWREPYNGQFF. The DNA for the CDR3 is TGTGCCAGCAGCCAAGATTGGCGGGAGCCATACAATGGGCAGTTCTTC.

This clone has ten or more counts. CDR3 in DNA: TGTGCCAGCAGCGACAACTCTGGGGCCAACGTCCTGACTTTC. This translates into CASSDNSGANVLTF. The gene calls are TRBV7-9 and TRBJ2-6; D uncertain. The CDR3 has 14 amino acids. CDR1 is SEHNR and CDR2 is FQNEAQ in the germline V gene (reference sequence). The germline V and J ends were trimmed by 5 bases and 0 bases, with 5 bases remaining between them.

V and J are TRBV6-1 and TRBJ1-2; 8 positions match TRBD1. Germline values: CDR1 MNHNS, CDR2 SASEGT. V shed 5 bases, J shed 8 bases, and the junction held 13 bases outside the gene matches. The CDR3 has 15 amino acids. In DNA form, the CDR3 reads TGTGCCAGCAGTACCAGGACAGGGACTGCAACGGGCTACACCTTC. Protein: CASSTRTGTATGYTF.

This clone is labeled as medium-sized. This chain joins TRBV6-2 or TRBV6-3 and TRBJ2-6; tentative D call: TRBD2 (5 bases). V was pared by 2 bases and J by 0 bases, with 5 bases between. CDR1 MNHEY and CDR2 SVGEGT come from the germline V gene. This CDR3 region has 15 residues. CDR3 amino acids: CASSYGSSGANVLTF. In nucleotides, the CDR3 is TGTGCCAGCAGTTACGGGAGCTCTGGGGCCAACGTCCTGACTTTC.

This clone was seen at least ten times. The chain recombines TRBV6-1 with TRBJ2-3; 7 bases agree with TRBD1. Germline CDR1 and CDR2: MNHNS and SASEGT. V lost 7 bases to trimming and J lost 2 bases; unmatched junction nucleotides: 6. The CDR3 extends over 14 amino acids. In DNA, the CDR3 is TGTGCCAGCAAACTGACAGGGCACACAGATACGCAGTATTTT. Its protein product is CASKLTGHTDTQYF.

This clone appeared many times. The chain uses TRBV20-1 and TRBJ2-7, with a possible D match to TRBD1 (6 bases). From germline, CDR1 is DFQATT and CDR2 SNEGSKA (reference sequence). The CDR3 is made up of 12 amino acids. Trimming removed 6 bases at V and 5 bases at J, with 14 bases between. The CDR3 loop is CSAQQGRNEQYF. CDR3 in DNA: TGCAGTGCCCAACAGGGTCGGAACGAGCAGTACTTC.

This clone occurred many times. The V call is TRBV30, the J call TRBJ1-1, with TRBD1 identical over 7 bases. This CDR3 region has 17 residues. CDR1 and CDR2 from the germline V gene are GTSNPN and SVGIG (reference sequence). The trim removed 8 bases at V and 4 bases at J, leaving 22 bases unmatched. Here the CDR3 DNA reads TGTGCCCGCGCAGGGGGGTCAAATAACCGGGGAGCCACTGAAGCTTTCTTT. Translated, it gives CARAGGSNNRGATEAFF.

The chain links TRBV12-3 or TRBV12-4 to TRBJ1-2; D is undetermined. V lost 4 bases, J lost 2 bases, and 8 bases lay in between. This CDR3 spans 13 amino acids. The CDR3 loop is CASSYEGNYGYTF. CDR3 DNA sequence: TGTGCCAGCAGTTATGAGGGAAACTATGGCTACACCTTC.

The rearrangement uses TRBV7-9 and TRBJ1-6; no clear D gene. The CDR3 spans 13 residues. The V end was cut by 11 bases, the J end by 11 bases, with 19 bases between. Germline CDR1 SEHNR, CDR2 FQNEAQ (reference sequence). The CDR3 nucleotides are TGTGCCTCCAAGCCCGCGGGAAGAACACCCCTCCACTTT. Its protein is CASKPAGRTPLHF.

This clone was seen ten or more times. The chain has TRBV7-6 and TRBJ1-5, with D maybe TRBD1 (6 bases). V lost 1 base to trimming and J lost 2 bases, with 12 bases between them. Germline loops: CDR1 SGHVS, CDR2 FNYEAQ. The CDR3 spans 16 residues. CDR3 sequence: CASSLGTGRGNQPQHF. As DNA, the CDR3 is TGTGCCAGCAGCTTAGGCACAGGGAGGGGCAATCAGCCCCAGCATTTT.

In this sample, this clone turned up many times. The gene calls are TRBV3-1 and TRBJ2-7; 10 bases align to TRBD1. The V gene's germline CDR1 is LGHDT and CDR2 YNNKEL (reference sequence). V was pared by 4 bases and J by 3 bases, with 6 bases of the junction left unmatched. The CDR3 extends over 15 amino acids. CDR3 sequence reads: CASSRPGQGFYEQYF. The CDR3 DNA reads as TGTGCCAGCAGCCGACCGGGACAGGGGTTCTACGAGCAGTACTTC.

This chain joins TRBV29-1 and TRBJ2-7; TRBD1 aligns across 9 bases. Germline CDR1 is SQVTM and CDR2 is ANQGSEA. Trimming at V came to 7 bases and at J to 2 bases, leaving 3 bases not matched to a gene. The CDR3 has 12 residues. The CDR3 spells CSGQGVTYEQYF. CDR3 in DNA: TGCAGCGGACAGGGGGTCACCTACGAGCAGTACTTC.

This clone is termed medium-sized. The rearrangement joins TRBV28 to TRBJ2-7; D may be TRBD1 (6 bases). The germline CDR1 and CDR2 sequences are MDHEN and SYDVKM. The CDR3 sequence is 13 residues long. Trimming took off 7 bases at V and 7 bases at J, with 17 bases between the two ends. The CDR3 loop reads CASTRQGLGEQYF. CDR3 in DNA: TGTGCCAGCACACGGCAGGGGTTGGGGGAGCAGTACTTC.

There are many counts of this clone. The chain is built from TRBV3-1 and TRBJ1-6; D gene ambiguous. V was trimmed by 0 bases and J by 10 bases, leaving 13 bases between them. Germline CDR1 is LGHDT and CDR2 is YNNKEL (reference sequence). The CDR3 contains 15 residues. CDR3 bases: TGTGCCAGCAGCCAAGAAGTGGATCTCGGGTCACCCCTCCACTTT. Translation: CASSQEVDLGSPLHF.

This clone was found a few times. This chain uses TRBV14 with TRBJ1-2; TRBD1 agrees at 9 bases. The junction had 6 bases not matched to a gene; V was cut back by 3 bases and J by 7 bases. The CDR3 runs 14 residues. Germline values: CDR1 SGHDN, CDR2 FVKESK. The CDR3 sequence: CASSQGQGFGGYTF. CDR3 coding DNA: TGTGCCAGCAGCCAGGGACAGGGCTTCGGTGGCTACACCTTC.

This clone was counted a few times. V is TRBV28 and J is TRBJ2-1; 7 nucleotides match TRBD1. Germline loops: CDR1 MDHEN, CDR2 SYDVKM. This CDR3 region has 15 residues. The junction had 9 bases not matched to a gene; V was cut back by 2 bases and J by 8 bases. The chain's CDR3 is CASSLGGQMHYEQFF. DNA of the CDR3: TGTGCCAGCAGTTTAGGGGGACAGATGCACTATGAGCAGTTCTTC.

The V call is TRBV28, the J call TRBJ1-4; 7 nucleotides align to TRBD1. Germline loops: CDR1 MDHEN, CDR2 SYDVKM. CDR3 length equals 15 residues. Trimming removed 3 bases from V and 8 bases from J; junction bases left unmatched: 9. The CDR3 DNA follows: TGTGCCAGCAGTTTGTCTGAAGGGGGCCGGGAAAAACTGTTTTTT. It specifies CASSLSEGGREKLFF. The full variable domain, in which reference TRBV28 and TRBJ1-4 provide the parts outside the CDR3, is DVKVTQSSRYLVKRTGEKVFLECVQDMDHENMFWYRQDPGLGLRLIYFSYDVKMKEKGDIPEGYSVSREKKERFSLILESASTNQTSMYLCASSLSEGGREKLFFGSGTQLSVL.

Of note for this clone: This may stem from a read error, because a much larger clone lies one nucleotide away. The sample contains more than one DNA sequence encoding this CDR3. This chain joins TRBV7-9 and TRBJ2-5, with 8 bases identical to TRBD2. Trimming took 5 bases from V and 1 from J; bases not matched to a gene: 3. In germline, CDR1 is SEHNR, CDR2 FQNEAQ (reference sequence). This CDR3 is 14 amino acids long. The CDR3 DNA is TGTGCCAGCAGCACAGGACTAGCCCAAGAGACCCAGTACTTC. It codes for CASSTGLAQETQYF.

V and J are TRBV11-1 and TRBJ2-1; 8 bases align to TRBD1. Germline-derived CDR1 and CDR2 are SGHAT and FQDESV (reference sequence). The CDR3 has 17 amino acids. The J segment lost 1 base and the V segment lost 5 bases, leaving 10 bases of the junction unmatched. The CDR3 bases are TGTGCCAGCAGCGACGCCGGACAGGGTCAGTCCTACAATGAGCAGTTCTTC. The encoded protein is CASSDAGQGQSYNEQFF.